This T cell receptor (beta chain) was profiled in a study of identical twins. The study's findings and limits: Partly confounded zero-insertion analyses could result from invariant MAIT and iNKT cells. Twins shared beta out-of-frame sequences in excess, but this excess was weaker. The same donors were not followed; conclusions instead depended on cross-sectional statistical analysis.

MiXCR was run by TCRdb on the 5' RACE reads, yielding one entry per CDR3 protein. This table holds 640,000 or so distinct CDR3 sequences, 6% to 6.5% found once. All donors comprised healthy Caucasians. The germline CDR1 and CDR2 sequences are SQVTM and ANQGSEA. The CDR3 runs to 13 residues. V lost 4 bases and J lost 7; bases outside the gene matches: 6. This clonotype was observed at least ten times. Its antigen is unidentified. Material: naive T cells sorted from blood. This TCR was sampled from a man between 18 and 29 years old in good health. The V and J genes are TRBV29-1 and TRBJ1-5, with 8 bases that match TRBD1. The CDR3 DNA reads as TGCAGCGTTGGGGCAGGGGGCGAGCAGCCCCAGCATTTT. This gives the protein CSVGAGGEQPQHF.